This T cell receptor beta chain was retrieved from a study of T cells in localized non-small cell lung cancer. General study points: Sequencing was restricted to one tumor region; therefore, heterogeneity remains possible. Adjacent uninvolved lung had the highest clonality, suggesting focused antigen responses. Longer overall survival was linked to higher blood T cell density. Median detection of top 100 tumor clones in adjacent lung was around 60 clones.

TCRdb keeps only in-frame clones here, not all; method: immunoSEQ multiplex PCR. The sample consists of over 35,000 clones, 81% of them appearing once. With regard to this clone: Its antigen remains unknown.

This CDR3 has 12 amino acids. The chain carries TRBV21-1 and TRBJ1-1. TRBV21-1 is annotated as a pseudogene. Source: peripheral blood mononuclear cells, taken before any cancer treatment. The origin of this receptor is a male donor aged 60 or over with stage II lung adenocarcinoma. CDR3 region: CASSGVHTEAFF. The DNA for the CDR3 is TGTGCCAGCAGCGGTGTGCACACTGAAGCTTTCTTT.